This T cell receptor (beta chain) was identified during a study of control samples from healthy donors and cancer patients. Trimming cost V 3 bases and J 2 bases, with 13 bases left between them. The germline gives CDR1 WNHNN, CDR2 SYGVQD (reference sequence). CDR3 size: 15 residues. TCRdb's table, derived via immunoSEQ multiplex PCR, lists solely in-frame clones and lacks some. Of 130,000 or so clones listed, 87% are singletons. The specimen sequenced was blood. This clonotype was sampled from a man aged 60-69 years in good health. The chain is built from TRBV10-1 and TRBJ1-1; D uncertain. The CDR3 region has the DNA TGCGCCAGCAGTGAACAGCCAGCTAGTAACACTGAAGCTTTCTTT. This sequence encodes CASSEQPASNTEAFF.